The rows below give T cell receptor beta chains drawn from one sample of a study of T-cell memory formation after mild COVID-19. TCRdb processed the 5' RACE reads anew with MiXCR; each CDR3 protein has one entry. The table includes hundreds of thousands of distinct CDR3 sequences, roughly 21% detected once. Sequences were obtained from PBMCs or a T cell subset sorted from them (not recorded which). The receptors here all came from an adult woman who had mild COVID-19 (a few samples of this study predate the infection). Cell type and time point are not known. Both conserved end residues are part of each CDR3. A D gene is named only where the DNA matches it firmly. Clone size is shown for a subset of rows, as once, few, many or a class of expanded clone.

NA	TRBV5-5	TRBJ1-2	NA	TGTGCCAGCAGCTTGGAAGGTGAGACGCATGCCCTCTATGGCTACACCTTC	CASSLEGETHALYGYTF
many	TRBV5-1	TRBJ2-7	TRBD2	TGCGCCAGCGGGCCGGGGGGCTACGAGCAGTACTTC	CASGPGGYEQYF
few	TRBV7-9	TRBJ2-1	NA	TGTGCCAGCAGCTCCCGTAATGAGCAGTTCTTC	CASSSRNEQFF
NA	TRBV29-1	TRBJ2-7	NA	TGCAGCGTTGTGTCGGACAGAAACTACGAGCAGTACTTC	CSVVSDRNYEQYF
NA	TRBV5-1	TRBJ2-5	NA	TGCGCCAGCAGCTTGCTCAGGGGTGAGGAGACCCAGTACTTC	CASSLLRGEETQYF
NA	TRBV21-1	TRBJ2-1	NA	TGTGCCAGCAGCAAAGTGGAGCGGGGGGGCCGTATCGAGCAGTTCTTC	CASSKVERGGRIEQFF
few	TRBV7-9	TRBJ2-1	TRBD2	TGTGCCAGCAGCTTAAATCGTGCGGGAGGCTCCTACAATGAGCAGTTCTTC	CASSLNRAGGSYNEQFF
few	TRBV20-1	TRBJ1-1	NA	TGCAGTGCTATTGAAGGGGGGCCCTACACTGAAGCTTTCTTT	CSAIEGGPYTEAFF
NA	TRBV7-9	TRBJ2-7	NA	TGTGCCAGCAGCTTATCCCCAACAGGCGAGGACTTC	CASSLSPTGEDF
NA	TRBV30	TRBJ2-7	TRBD1	TGTGCCTGGAGTCGAGACAGGGCCATCGAGCAGTACTTC	CAWSRDRAIEQYF
NA	TRBV3-1	TRBJ2-2	NA	TGTGCCAGCAGCCAAGTGTCAGGGTTCGACGGGGAGCTGTTTTTT	CASSQVSGFDGELFF
few	TRBV29-1	TRBJ2-1	TRBD1	TGCAGCGTTCCCCGGGACAGCTCCTACAATGAGCAGTTCTTC	CSVPRDSSYNEQFF
NA	TRBV9	TRBJ1-6	NA	TGTGCCAGCAGCGTAGGTCAGGCTGGGGGAAATTCACCCCTCCACTTT	CASSVGQAGGNSPLHF
few	TRBV4-1	TRBJ2-1	TRBD1	TGCGCCAGCAGCTTCGGACAGGGCTTCGATGAGCAGTTCTTC	CASSFGQGFDEQFF
NA	TRBV20-1	TRBJ1-6	NA	TGCAGTGCTAAGGACAGAGGCTCCTATAATTCACCCCTCCACTTT	CSAKDRGSYNSPLHF
NA	TRBV18	TRBJ1-1	TRBD1	TGTGCCAGCTCACCGATAACCGGACAGGGGACCACTGAAGCTTTCTTT	CASSPITGQGTTEAFF
few	TRBV7-2	TRBJ1-1	NA	TGTGCCAGCAGCTTAGTTTTCGGGGTCCAGAACACTGAAGCTTTCTTT	CASSLVFGVQNTEAFF
NA	TRBV20-1	TRBJ2-7	TRBD2	TGCAGTGCTGGGACTAGCGGGAAATCCTACGAGCAGTACTTC	CSAGTSGKSYEQYF
NA	TRBV5-1	TRBJ1-2	TRBD1	TGCGCCAGCAGCCTCCGGACAGGGGAAATCCACTATGGCTACACCTTC	CASSLRTGEIHYGYTF
few	TRBV4-1	TRBJ2-7	TRBD2	TGCGCCAGCAGCCACCAAGGGGGACTAGCGGGCCACCTAGGGTTCTACGAGCAGTACTTC	CASSHQGGLAGHLGFYEQYF
few	TRBV5-1	TRBJ2-7	NA	TGCGCCAGCAGCTTGGAAGGGGGTGACTACGAGCAGTACTTC	CASSLEGGDYEQYF
few	TRBV12-3/TRBV12-4	TRBJ2-1	TRBD1	TGTGCCAGCAGCTCCCCGGGACAGGGGCTTCGCCATGAGCAGTTCTTC	CASSSPGQGLRHEQFF
NA	TRBV2	TRBJ1-1	NA	TGTGCCAGCAGACGTAGAGAGGAAACGAACACTGAAGCTTTCTTT	CASRRREETNTEAFF
NA	TRBV6-2/TRBV6-3	TRBJ2-3	NA	TGTGCCAGCAGTTACTCTAGCGATGGAGATACGCAGTATTTT	CASSYSSDGDTQYF
NA	TRBV20-1	TRBJ2-3	TRBD2	TGCAGTGCTAGAAGGACTAGCGGGAGTCCGAGAGGCACAGATACGCAGTATTTT	CSARRTSGSPRGTDTQYF
few	TRBV6-6	TRBJ1-1	NA	TGTGCCAGCAGTTACAGGGCGAACACTGAAGCTTTCTTT	CASSYRANTEAFF
few	TRBV12-3/TRBV12-4	TRBJ2-7	NA	TGTGCCAGCAGTCCTTCCCAATACAGGGTCCACGAGCAGTACTTC	CASSPSQYRVHEQYF
few	TRBV10-3	TRBJ1-1	NA	TGTGCCATCAGACGGAGAATTGTGGACGCGAACACTGAAGCTTTCTTT	CAIRRRIVDANTEAFF
many	TRBV18	TRBJ2-7	TRBD2	TGTGCCAGCTCAAGCATCGGGGGGACGACCTCGGGCTCCTACGAGCAGTACTTC	CASSSIGGTTSGSYEQYF
few	TRBV4-3	TRBJ1-6	TRBD1	TGCGCCAGCAGCCAAGCCGGGACAGGGTTTTCACCCCTCCACTTT	CASSQAGTGFSPLHF
NA	TRBV7-8	TRBJ2-2	TRBD2	TGTGCCAGCAGCCACAAGCGGGGGCCGCTCGTTCGGGAGCTGTTTTTT	CASSHKRGPLVRELFF
NA	TRBV3-1	TRBJ2-1	TRBD2	TGTGCCAGCAGCCCAGGACTAGCGGGGAAAAATGAGCAGTTCTTC	CASSPGLAGKNEQFF
many	TRBV7-6	TRBJ2-7	NA	TGTGCCAGCAGCTTAGCCTTCTCCTACGAGCAGTACTTC	CASSLAFSYEQYF
NA	TRBV11-3	TRBJ1-1	NA	TGTGCCAGCAGCTTAGTATATCCCGGTGAAGCTTTCTTT	CASSLVYPGEAFF
few	TRBV11-2	TRBJ2-3	TRBD2	TGTGCCAGCAGCTTAGGGATATTAGCGGGGACAGATACGCAGTATTTT	CASSLGILAGTDTQYF
few	TRBV4-3	TRBJ2-3	TRBD2	TGCGCCAGCAGCCAAGAGTTAGCGGGAGGGCCTTGGGATACGCAGTATTTT	CASSQELAGGPWDTQYF
NA	TRBV5-6	TRBJ1-5	TRBD1	TGTGCCAGCAGCTTGGGCCCTTTGACAGGGCGCGTGTATCAGCCCCAGCATTTT	CASSLGPLTGRVYQPQHF
NA	TRBV12-3/TRBV12-4	TRBJ1-1	NA	TGTGCCAGCAGACCCGAGGGGCCGACAGGCCCTCCTGAAGCTTTCTTT	CASRPEGPTGPPEAFF
few	TRBV7-9	TRBJ2-2	NA	TGTGCCAGCAGCTTAACGGCTAGCTCGAACACCGGGGAGCTGTTTTTT	CASSLTASSNTGELFF
NA	TRBV6-5	TRBJ2-2	TRBD1	TGTGCCAGCTCGACAGGGACGGCCGGGGAGCTGTTTTTT	CASSTGTAGELFF
NA	TRBV6-2/TRBV6-3	TRBJ2-4	NA	TGTGCCAGCAGTTATCAGGCAGACAAAAACATTCAGTACTTC	CASSYQADKNIQYF
many	TRBV3-1	TRBJ2-7	NA	TGTGCCAGCAGCCAAGAAGCCACAGGGCTCTACGAGCAGTACTTC	CASSQEATGLYEQYF
NA	TRBV12-3/TRBV12-4	TRBJ1-4	NA	TGTGCCAGCAGTTTTCTCGGCGGGGTTTATGAAAAACTGTTTTTT	CASSFLGGVYEKLFF
few	TRBV6-6	TRBJ1-4	NA	TGTGCCAGCAGTCCTATTGCAACTAATGAAAAACTGTTTTTT	CASSPIATNEKLFF
NA	TRBV18	TRBJ2-7	NA	TGTGCCAGCTCGCCGGTCGGACACGAGCAGTACTTC	CASSPVGHEQYF
NA	TRBV20-1	TRBJ1-5	NA	TGCAGTGCTAGAGTGTCAGATTATCAGCCCCAGCATTTT	CSARVSDYQPQHF
once	TRBV6-1	TRBJ2-7	TRBD2	TGTGCCAGCAGTCGCCCGACTAGAGGGGAGGGCGAGCAGTACTTC	CASSRPTRGEGEQYF
NA	TRBV24-1	TRBJ2-3	NA	TGTGCCACCAGTGATGAGCGGAGAACCACAGATACGCAGTATTTT	CATSDERRTTDTQYF
few	TRBV12-3/TRBV12-4	TRBJ2-1	TRBD2	TGTGCCAGCAACCTTGGGACTAGCTTTGAGCAGTTCTTC	CASNLGTSFEQFF
NA	TRBV25-1	TRBJ2-1	TRBD1	TGTGGCTCAGGGGGCCTCAACAATGAGCAGTTCTTC	CGSGGLNNEQFF
few	TRBV24-1	TRBJ1-5	NA	TGTGCCACCAGTGATTCCAGGACAGATAAACGAAACCAGCCCCAGCATTTT	CATSDSRTDKRNQPQHF
few	TRBV7-9	TRBJ2-1	TRBD1	TGTGCCAGCGGCCAGGGGGCCCATGAGCAGTTCTTC	CASGQGAHEQFF
NA	TRBV5-1	TRBJ2-2	NA	TGCGCCAGCAGCTTGCGGGGACCCGGGGAGCTGTTTTTT	CASSLRGPGELFF